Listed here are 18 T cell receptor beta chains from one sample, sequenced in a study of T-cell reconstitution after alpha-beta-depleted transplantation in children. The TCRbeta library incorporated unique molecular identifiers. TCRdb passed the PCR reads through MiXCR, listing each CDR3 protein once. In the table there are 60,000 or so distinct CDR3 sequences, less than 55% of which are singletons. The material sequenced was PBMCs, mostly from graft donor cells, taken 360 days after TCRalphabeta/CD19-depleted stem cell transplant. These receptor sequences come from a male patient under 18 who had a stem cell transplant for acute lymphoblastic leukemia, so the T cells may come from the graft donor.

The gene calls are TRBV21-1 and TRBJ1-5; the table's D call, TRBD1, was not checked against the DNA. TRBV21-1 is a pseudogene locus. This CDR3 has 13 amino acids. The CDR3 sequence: CASGSPGPFIRHF. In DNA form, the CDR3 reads TGTGCCAGCGGGTCCCCTGGGCCGTTCATTAGGCATTTT.

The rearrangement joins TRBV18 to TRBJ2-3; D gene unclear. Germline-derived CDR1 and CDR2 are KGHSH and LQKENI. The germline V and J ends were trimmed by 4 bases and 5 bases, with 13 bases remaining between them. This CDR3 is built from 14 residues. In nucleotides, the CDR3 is TGTGCCAGCTCACAGGCGTATCCCCTAGATACGCAGTATTTT. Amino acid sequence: CASSQAYPLDTQYF.

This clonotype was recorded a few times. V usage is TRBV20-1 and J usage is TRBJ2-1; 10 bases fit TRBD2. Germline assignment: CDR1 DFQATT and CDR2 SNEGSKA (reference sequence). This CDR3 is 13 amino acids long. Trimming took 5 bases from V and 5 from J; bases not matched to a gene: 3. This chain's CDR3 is CSAYSGGNNEQFF. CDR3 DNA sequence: TGCAGTGCTTATAGCGGGGGGAACAATGAGCAGTTCTTC.

The CDR3 sequence is CSALPTETYEQYF. The CDR3 nucleotides are TGCAGTGCGCTCCCCACGGAAACCTACGAGCAGTACTTC. V and J are TRBV20-1 and TRBJ2-7; D remains ambiguous. Germline CDR1 and CDR2: DFQATT and SNEGSKA (reference sequence). V was shortened by 6 bases and J by 2 bases, with 14 bases between the two germline ends. CDR3 length: 13 amino acids.

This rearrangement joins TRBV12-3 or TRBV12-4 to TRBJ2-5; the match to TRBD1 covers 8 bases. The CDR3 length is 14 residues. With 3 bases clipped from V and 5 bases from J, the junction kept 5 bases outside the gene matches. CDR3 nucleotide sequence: TGTGCCAGCAGTTTTACAGGGGGGTTGGAGACCCAGTACTTC. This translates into CASSFTGGLETQYF.

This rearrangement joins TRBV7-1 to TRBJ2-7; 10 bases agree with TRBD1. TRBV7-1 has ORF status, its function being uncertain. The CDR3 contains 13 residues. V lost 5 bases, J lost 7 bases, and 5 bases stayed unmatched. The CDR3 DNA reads TGTGCCAGCAGCATGGACAGGGGGGGGGAGCAGTACTTC. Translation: CASSMDRGGEQYF.

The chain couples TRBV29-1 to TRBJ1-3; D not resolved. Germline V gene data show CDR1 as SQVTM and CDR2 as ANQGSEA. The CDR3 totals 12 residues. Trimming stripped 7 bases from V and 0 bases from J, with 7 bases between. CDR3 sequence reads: CSAWDSGNTIYF. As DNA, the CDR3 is TGCAGCGCCTGGGACTCTGGAAACACCATATATTTT.

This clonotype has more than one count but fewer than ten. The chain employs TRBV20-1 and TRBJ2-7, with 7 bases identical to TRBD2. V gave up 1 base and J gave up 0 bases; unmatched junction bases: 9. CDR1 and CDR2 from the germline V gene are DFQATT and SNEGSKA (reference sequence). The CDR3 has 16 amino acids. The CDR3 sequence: CSARVRSGGDSYEQYF. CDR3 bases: TGCAGTGCTAGAGTTAGGAGTGGGGGGGACTCCTACGAGCAGTACTTC.

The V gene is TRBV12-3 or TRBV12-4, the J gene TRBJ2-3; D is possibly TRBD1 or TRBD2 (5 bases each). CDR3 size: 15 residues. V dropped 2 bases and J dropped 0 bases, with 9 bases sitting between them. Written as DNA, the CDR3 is TGTGCCAGCAGTTTAAGGGACCCTAGCACAGATACGCAGTATTTT. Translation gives CASSLRDPSTDTQYF.

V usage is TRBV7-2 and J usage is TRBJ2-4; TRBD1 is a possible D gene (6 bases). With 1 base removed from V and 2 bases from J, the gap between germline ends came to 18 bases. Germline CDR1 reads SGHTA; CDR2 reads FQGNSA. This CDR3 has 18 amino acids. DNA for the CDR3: TGTGCCAGCAGCTTAGGCGTAAACAGGGACGGGACCAAAAACATTCAGTACTTC. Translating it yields CASSLGVNRDGTKNIQYF.

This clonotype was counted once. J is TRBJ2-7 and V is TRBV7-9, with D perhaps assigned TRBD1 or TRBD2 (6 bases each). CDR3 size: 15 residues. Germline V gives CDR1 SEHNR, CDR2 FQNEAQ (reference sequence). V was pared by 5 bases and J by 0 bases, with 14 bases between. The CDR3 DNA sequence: TGTGCCAGCAGCCCCCCCGGAGGGGGCTCCTACGAGCAGTACTTC. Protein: CASSPPGGGSYEQYF.

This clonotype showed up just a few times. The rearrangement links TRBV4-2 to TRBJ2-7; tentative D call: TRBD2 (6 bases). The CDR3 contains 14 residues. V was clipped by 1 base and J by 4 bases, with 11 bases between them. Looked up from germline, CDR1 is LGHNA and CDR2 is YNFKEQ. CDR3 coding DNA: TGTGCCAGCAGCCAAGGACTAGATTCTTACGAGCAGTACTTC. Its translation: CASSQGLDSYEQYF.

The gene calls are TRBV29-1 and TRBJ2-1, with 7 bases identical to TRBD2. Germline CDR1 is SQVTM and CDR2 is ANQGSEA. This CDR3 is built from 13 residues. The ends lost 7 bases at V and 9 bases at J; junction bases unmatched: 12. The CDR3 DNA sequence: TGCAGCGAGAACCGGGGGGATCGGCTTGAGCAGTTCTTC. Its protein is CSENRGDRLEQFF.

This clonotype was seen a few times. The CDR3 DNA sequence: TGTGCCAGCAGTTTAATAAGCGGTGGGAGGGTATCCTACAATGAGCAGTTCTTC. Its translation: CASSLISGGRVSYNEQFF. This chain uses TRBV28 with TRBJ2-1; TRBD2 matches 7 bases. J gave up 1 base and V 2 bases, and 11 bases lay outside the gene matches. The CDR3 runs to 18 residues. Germline assignment: CDR1 MDHEN and CDR2 SYDVKM.

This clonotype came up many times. This chain's CDR3 is CASSPRTSGKLYNEQFF. CDR3 in DNA: TGTGCCAGCAGCCCAAGGACTAGCGGGAAACTTTACAATGAGCAGTTCTTC. The gene calls are TRBV7-9 and TRBJ2-1, with 12 bases identical to TRBD2. This CDR3 is built from 17 residues. Per the germline V gene, CDR1 is SEHNR and CDR2 is FQNEAQ (reference sequence). The trim removed 5 bases at V and 4 bases at J, leaving 9 bases unmatched.

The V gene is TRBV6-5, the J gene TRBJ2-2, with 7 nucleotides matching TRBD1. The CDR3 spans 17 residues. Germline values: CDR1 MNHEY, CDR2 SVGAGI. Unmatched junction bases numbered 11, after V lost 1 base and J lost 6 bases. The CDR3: CASSYYVSRGTAGELFF. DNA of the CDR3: TGTGCCAGCAGTTACTATGTATCCAGGGGGACGGCCGGGGAGCTGTTTTTT.

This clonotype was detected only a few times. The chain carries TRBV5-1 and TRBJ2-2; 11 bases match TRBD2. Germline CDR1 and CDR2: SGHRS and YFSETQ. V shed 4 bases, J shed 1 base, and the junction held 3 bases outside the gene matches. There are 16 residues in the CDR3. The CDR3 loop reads CASSRLAGLNTGELFF. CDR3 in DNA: TGCGCCAGCAGCCGACTAGCGGGGTTGAACACCGGGGAGCTGTTTTTT. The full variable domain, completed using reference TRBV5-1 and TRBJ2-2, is KAGVTQTPRYLIKTRGQQVTLSCSPISGHRSVSWYQQTPGQGLQFLFEYFSETQRNKGNFPGRFSGRQFSNSRSEMNVSTLELGDSALYLCASSRLAGLNTGELFFGEGSRLTVL.

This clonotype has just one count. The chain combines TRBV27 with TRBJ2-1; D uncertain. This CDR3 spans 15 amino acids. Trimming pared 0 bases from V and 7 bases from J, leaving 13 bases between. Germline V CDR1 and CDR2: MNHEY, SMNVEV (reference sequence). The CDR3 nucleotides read TGTGCCAGCAGTTTATCGACATCTCCTAGGAATGAGCAGTTCTTC. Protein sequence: CASSLSTSPRNEQFF.